Following are 11 T cell receptor beta chains from one sample sequenced in a study of blood T cell repertoires in COVID-19. Produced via immunoSEQ multiplex PCR; TCRdb's table is partial and in-frame only. The sample consists of tens of thousands of clones, around 79% of them appearing once. Sequenced: peripheral blood. The origin of the receptors is a man aged 45-65 years with COVID-19, enrolled during active disease.

CDR3 DNA sequence: TGTGCCAGTAGTATAGGGAGGCACACTGAAGCTTTCTTT. Amino acid sequence: CASSIGRHTEAFF. The J gene is TRBJ1-1, the V gene TRBV19; D not certain. Germline V gives CDR1 LNHDA, CDR2 SQIVND (reference sequence). CDR3 length: 13 residues. The ends were cut back, 1 base at V and 3 bases at J, with 6 bases in the middle.

The genes are TRBV5-6 and TRBJ2-1; weak D call: TRBD2 (5 bases). V gave up 3 bases and J gave up 8 bases, with 15 bases separating them. Germline V gene sequence: CDR1 SGHDT, CDR2 YYEEEE. The CDR3 extends over 14 amino acids. The chain's CDR3 is CASSSDSGVYEQFF. In nucleotides, the CDR3 is TGTGCCAGCAGCTCGGACTCCGGGGTGTATGAGCAGTTCTTC. Full variable domain (rest looked up from reference TRBV5-6 and TRBJ2-1): DAGVTQSPTHLIKTRGQQVTLRCSPKSGHDTVSWYQQALGQGPQFIFQYYEEEERQRGNFPDRFSGHQFPNYSSELNVNALLLGDSALYLCASSSDSGVYEQFFGPGTRLTVL.

This clone was counted a few times. The genes are TRBV6-5 and TRBJ2-7; D is perhaps TRBD2 (6 bases). Germline CDR1 and CDR2: MNHEY and SVGAGI. The CDR3 has 14 amino acids. V dropped 0 bases and J dropped 6 bases, with 12 bases sitting between them. CDR3 protein: CASSYSVGGSEQYF. For the CDR3, the DNA is TGTGCCAGCAGTTACTCGGTGGGGGGATCCGAGCAGTACTTC.

The chain joins TRBV24-1 to TRBJ2-5; 10 bases are shared with TRBD2. Germline V gives CDR1 KGHDR, CDR2 SFDVKD. After removal of 7 bases from V and 6 bases from J, the junction contained 13 bases not matched to a gene. The CDR3 extends over 16 amino acids. DNA for the CDR3: TGTGCCACCAGCGACCCAAAGGCTAGCGGGAGCCAGACCCAGTACTTC. This encodes CATSDPKASGSQTQYF.

This chain uses TRBV9 with TRBJ2-3, with TRBD2 as a possible D gene (6 bases). Germline-derived CDR1 and CDR2 are SGDLS and YYNGEE. V was trimmed by 0 bases and J by 8 bases, leaving 19 bases between them. This CDR3 contains 16 residues. The CDR3 sequence: CASSVAVSGAPATQYF. The CDR3, as DNA: TGTGCCAGCAGCGTAGCTGTATCGGGAGCCCCAGCTACGCAGTATTTT.

J is TRBJ1-1 and V is TRBV5-1, with TRBD1 as a possible D gene (5 bases). Trimming removed 0 bases at V and 4 bases at J, with 13 bases between. The CDR3 is made up of 15 amino acids. The germline V gene has CDR1 SGHRS and CDR2 YFSETQ. CDR3 residues: CASSLAGGRPTEAFF. As DNA, the CDR3 is TGCGCCAGCAGCTTGGCTGGGGGGAGGCCCACTGAAGCTTTCTTT. The full variable domain, its missing parts supplied by reference TRBV5-1 and TRBJ1-1, is KAGVTQTPRYLIKTRGQQVTLSCSPISGHRSVSWYQQTPGQGLQFLFEYFSETQRNKGNFPGRFSGRQFSNSRSEMNVSTLELGDSALYLCASSLAGGRPTEAFFGQGTRLTVV.

This sequence joins TRBV6-5 and TRBJ1-1; TRBD1 is a possible D gene (5 bases). V was cut by 6 bases and J by 1 base, with 15 bases left in between. The germline V gene has CDR1 MNHEY and CDR2 SVGAGI. This CDR3 contains 15 residues. The CDR3 protein is CASRRPGLQNTEAFF. DNA for the CDR3: TGTGCCAGCAGAAGACCGGGACTCCAGAACACTGAAGCTTTCTTT.

This clone occurred once. The chain combines TRBV3-1 (or the pseudogene TRBV3-2) with TRBJ1-1; weak D call: TRBD1 (6 bases). Germline V lookup: CDR1 LGHDT, CDR2 YNNKEL (reference sequence). Between the trimmed V and J ends, which lost 4 bases and 5 bases, there was a span of 11 bases. The CDR3 totals 13 residues. CDR3 DNA sequence: TGTGCCAGCAGCCCCCCAGGGGATACTGAAGCTTTCTTT. It is translated as CASSPPGDTEAFF.

The chain uses TRBV15 and TRBJ2-1, with TRBD2 identical over 14 bases. V lost 3 bases and J lost 9; bases outside the gene matches: 10. Germline CDR1 and CDR2: LNHNV and YYDKDF (reference sequence). CDR3 length: 17 amino acids. CDR3 sequence: CATSSTLGLAGGSEQFF. DNA for the CDR3: TGTGCCACCAGCAGCACTCTAGGACTAGCGGGAGGTAGTGAGCAGTTCTTC.

The table lists this clone with a few counts. This chain connects TRBV2 to TRBJ1-1; no definite D call. The V gene's germline CDR1 is SNHLY and CDR2 FYNNEI. This CDR3 has 13 residues. The V end lost 3 bases, the J end lost 3 bases, and 8 bases lay between the germline ends. CDR3 in amino acids: CASSDDADTEAFF. The CDR3 DNA sequence: TGTGCCAGCAGTGATGACGCGGACACTGAAGCTTTCTTT. The full variable domain, its missing parts supplied by reference TRBV2 and TRBJ1-1, is EPEVTQTPSHQVTQMGQEVILRCVPISNHLYFYWYRQILGQKVEFLVSFYNNEISEKSEIFDDQFSVERPDGSNFTLKIRSTKLEDSAMYFCASSDDADTEAFFGQGTRLTVV.

The chain links TRBV24-1 to TRBJ1-2; no firm D call. The CDR3 is made up of 14 amino acids. With 4 bases removed from V and 7 bases from J, the gap between germline ends came to 15 bases. Germline V lookup: CDR1 KGHDR, CDR2 SFDVKD. CDR3 in DNA: TGTGCCACCAGTGACCCCCGGGGAAGGAGTGGCTACACCTTC. Protein: CATSDPRGRSGYTF.